Listed below are T cell receptor beta chains from one sample, sequenced in a study of CD8+ T cells in alopecia areata. This table comes from immunoSEQ multiplex PCR, and its TCRdb copy is limited to in-frame clones, with some not included. The sample holds about 200,000 clones, roughly two fifths seen once. Here the sequenced sample was CD4+ T cells sorted from blood, taken at approximately week 30, from a patient treated with tofacitinib. The receptors come from a human donor with alopecia areata. Both conserved end residues are part of each CDR3. A D gene is named only where the DNA matches it firmly. Size is stated for part of the rows, as once, few or many counts, or as a class when the clone is expanded.

>TRBD1|TRBJ2-1|TRBV6-5|NA
CASSYGQGGLNEQFF
TGTGCCAGCAGTTACGGACAGGGGGGTCTCAATGAGCAGTTCTTC
>NA|TRBJ2-3|TRBV30|NA
CALGLGTDTQYF
TGTGCCTTGGGACTGGGCACAGATACGCAGTATTTT
>NA|TRBJ1-4|TRBV19|few
CASSIEEEKLFF
TGTGCCAGTAGTATCGAGGAAGAAAAACTGTTTTTT
>TRBD2|TRBJ2-1|TRBV9|NA
CASSTSGRAGGNEQFF
TGTGCCAGCAGCACAAGCGGGAGGGCCGGGGGCAATGAGCAGTTCTTC
>NA|TRBJ1-5|TRBV6-5|NA
CASSAILDSNQPQHF
TGTGCCAGCAGTGCCATCCTCGACTCCAATCAGCCCCAGCATTTT
>NA|TRBJ2-7|TRBV27|NA
CASSLSGAALYF
TGTGCCAGCAGTTTATCTGGGGCAGCCCTGTACTTC
>NA|TRBJ2-1|TRBV7-3|few
CASSPTSTPYNEQFF
TGTGCCAGCAGCCCAACTAGCACTCCTTACAATGAGCAGTTCTTC
>NA|TRBJ2-5|TRBV7-3|once
CASSPQGGGGETQYF
TGTGCCAGCAGCCCTCAAGGAGGGGGAGGCGAGACCCAGTACTTC
>NA|TRBJ1-2|TRBV7-6|NA
CASSLQTVGLGGYTF
TGTGCCAGCAGCCTCCAGACCGTAGGGCTCGGGGGCTACACCTTC
>TRBD1|TRBJ1-4|TRBV5-6|NA
CASSSPRGTGNEKLFF
TGTGCCAGCAGTTCTCCCCGGGGGACAGGGAACGAAAAACTGTTTTTT
>NA|TRBJ1-4|TRBV30|few
CAWRPGNQGEKLFF
TGTGCCTGGAGACCGGGGAATCAAGGTGAAAAACTGTTTTTT
>TRBD2|TRBJ2-3|TRBV5-1|once
CASSDLSGVSTDTQYF
TGCGCCAGCAGCGACTTAAGCGGGGTTAGCACAGATACGCAGTATTTT
>NA|TRBJ1-1|TRBV25-1|NA
CASRPGWALGDEAFF
TGTGCCAGCCGTCCCGGGTGGGCATTGGGTGATGAAGCTTTCTTT
>NA|TRBJ1-1|TRBV9|NA
CASSVVPAGNTEAFF
TGTGCCAGCAGCGTAGTCCCAGCCGGGAACACTGAAGCTTTCTTT
>TRBD1|TRBJ1-6|TRBV28|many
CASSTGQGYSPLHF
TGTGCCAGCAGTACGGGACAGGGATATTCACCCCTCCACTTT
>NA|TRBJ2-5|TRBV6-1|NA
CASSVRRGRQETQYF
TGTGCCAGCAGTGTACGCAGGGGTCGCCAAGAGACCCAGTACTTC
>NA|TRBJ2-7|TRBV7-9|NA
CASSLQGGSYEQYF
TGTGCCAGCAGCTTACAGGGTGGCTCCTACGAGCAGTACTTC
>TRBD2|TRBJ2-7|TRBV10-3|NA
CAIRGTSGRGQYF
TGTGCCATCAGGGGGACTAGCGGGAGAGGGCAGTACTTC
>NA|TRBJ1-1|TRBV5-1|few
CASSLNTLMRKSEAFF
TGCGCCAGCAGCTTGAATACCCTAATGCGGAAATCTGAAGCTTTCTTT
>NA|TRBJ2-7|TRBV18|few
CASSPRDFYEQYF
TGTGCCAGCTCACCCCGGGACTTCTACGAGCAGTACTTC
>NA|TRBJ1-2|TRBV4-1|NA
CASSQWSPSFNYGYTF
TGCGCCAGCAGCCAATGGAGTCCTAGTTTTAACTATGGCTACACCTTC
>NA|TRBJ2-1|TRBV19|few
CASSPGTGIWDEQFF
TGTGCCAGTAGTCCTGGGACGGGGATTTGGGATGAGCAGTTCTTC
>TRBD2|TRBJ2-1|TRBV30|once
CAWSVGTSGSNEQFF
TGTGCCTGGAGTGTAGGCACTAGCGGGAGTAATGAGCAGTTCTTC
>NA|TRBJ2-7|TRBV15|NA
CATSSTSSYEQYF
TGTGCCACCAGCAGTACCAGCTCCTACGAGCAGTACTTC
>TRBD1|TRBJ1-2|TRBV6-5|NA
CASSPGTANYGYTF
TGTGCCAGCAGTCCCGGGACAGCTAACTATGGCTACACCTTC
>NA|TRBJ1-5|TRBV30|NA
CAWSVGSGNQPQHF
TGTGCCTGGAGTGTGGGGTCGGGGAATCAGCCCCAGCATTTT
>TRBD1|TRBJ2-6|TRBV6-1|few
CASSEAILQGTGANVLTF
TGTGCCAGCAGTGAAGCGATTCTACAGGGGACAGGGGCCAACGTCCTGACTTTC
>TRBD1|TRBJ1-2|TRBV5-4|few
CASSLLDRSYGYTF
TGTGCCAGCAGCTTGCTGGACAGGAGCTATGGCTACACCTTC
>TRBD1|TRBJ2-7|TRBV6-5|few
CASSRQGALDEQYF
TGTGCCAGCAGTAGACAGGGGGCGCTTGACGAGCAGTACTTC
>NA|TRBJ1-1|TRBV28|NA
CASSSELTEAFF
TGTGCCAGCAGTTCGGAGCTAACTGAAGCTTTCTTT
>NA|TRBJ1-6|TRBV9|NA
CASSPTDSPLHF
TGTGCCAGCAGCCCAACTGATTCACCCCTCCACTTT
>NA|TRBJ2-7|TRBV4-1|NA
CASSPGGVGNYEQYF
TGCGCCAGCAGCCCAGGTGGAGTAGGTAACTACGAGCAGTACTTC
>NA|TRBJ2-1|TRBV4-1|NA
CASSQVETRGRNEQFF
TGCGCCAGCAGCCAAGTTGAGACTAGGGGGAGGAATGAGCAGTTCTTC